This is a list of T cell receptor beta chains from one sample in a study of blood T cell repertoires in COVID-19. Sequencing used immunoSEQ multiplex PCR; TCRdb keeps in-frame clones, though not all of them. The sample shows under 300,000 clones, 85% to 90% of them seen only once. The sample comprised PBMCs or T cells enriched from blood (not recorded which). These receptors were collected from a woman aged 60-70 years in a cohort exposed to, infected with or recovered from COVID-19 (not recorded which). CDR3s include the opening cysteine and the closing phenylalanine or tryptophan. A D gene is named only where the DNA matches it firmly. Size is omitted from some rows. Given values are once, few, many or a class for expanded clones.

v_call: TRBV6-5
d_call: -
clone_size: -
j_call: TRBJ2-7
cdr3_nt: TGTGCCAGCAGTTACAGGGGAACCTACGAGCAGTACTTC
cdr3_aa: CASSYRGTYEQYF

v_call: TRBV30
d_call: -
clone_size: -
j_call: TRBJ2-7
cdr3_nt: TGTGCCTGGAGTGGCAGGGGCGAGCAGTACTTC
cdr3_aa: CAWSGRGEQYF

v_call: TRBV6-4
d_call: TRBD2
clone_size: -
j_call: TRBJ2-2
cdr3_nt: TGTGCCAGCAGTGACTCATTACTAGCGGGGGCAACCGGGGAGCTGTTTTTT
cdr3_aa: CASSDSLLAGATGELFF

v_call: TRBV5-4
d_call: -
clone_size: -
j_call: TRBJ1-4
cdr3_nt: TGTGCCAGCAGCACGGGGGGGACGGAGAATGAAAAACTGTTTTTT
cdr3_aa: CASSTGGTENEKLFF

v_call: TRBV7-3
d_call: -
clone_size: -
j_call: TRBJ2-3
cdr3_nt: TGTGCCAGCAGCTCAGGTACTAGCACAGATACGCAGTATTTT
cdr3_aa: CASSSGTSTDTQYF

v_call: TRBV6-2/TRBV6-3
d_call: TRBD2
clone_size: -
j_call: TRBJ2-7
cdr3_nt: TGTGCCAGCAGTTACTCTCGGCGAGCGGGAGTAAAAGAGCAGTACTTC
cdr3_aa: CASSYSRRAGVKEQYF

v_call: TRBV14
d_call: TRBD2
clone_size: -
j_call: TRBJ2-7
cdr3_nt: TGTGCCAGCAGCCGACAAGGGACTAGCGGGACCACTCTCATCTTC
cdr3_aa: CASSRQGTSGTTLIF

v_call: TRBV5-6
d_call: TRBD1
clone_size: -
j_call: TRBJ1-1
cdr3_nt: TGTGCCAGCAGTAACCGGGACAGGGGGCATCCTGAAGCTTTCTTT
cdr3_aa: CASSNRDRGHPEAFF

v_call: TRBV5-4
d_call: TRBD2
clone_size: -
j_call: TRBJ2-3
cdr3_nt: TGTGCCAGCAGCCTCCGGGAGGTTGGTAGCACAGATACGCAGTATTTT
cdr3_aa: CASSLREVGSTDTQYF

v_call: TRBV9
d_call: TRBD1
clone_size: once
j_call: TRBJ1-2
cdr3_nt: TGTGCCAGCAGCGGGGGTCCCGGGACAGGGTTCACTAACTATGGCTACACCTTC
cdr3_aa: CASSGGPGTGFTNYGYTF

v_call: TRBV18
d_call: TRBD2
clone_size: -
j_call: TRBJ2-1
cdr3_nt: TGTGCCAGCTCTCAAAAAGGGACTACTTACAATGAGCAGTTCTTC
cdr3_aa: CASSQKGTTYNEQFF

v_call: TRBV19
d_call: TRBD1
clone_size: -
j_call: TRBJ1-5
cdr3_nt: TGTGCCAGTAGTCCTGGACAGGGAGATCAGCCCCAGCATTTT
cdr3_aa: CASSPGQGDQPQHF

v_call: TRBV9
d_call: TRBD2
clone_size: -
j_call: TRBJ2-5
cdr3_nt: TGTGCCAGCAGCCCCCGGGTAGCGGGAGGCCAAGAGACCCAGTACTTC
cdr3_aa: CASSPRVAGGQETQYF

v_call: TRBV5-4
d_call: -
clone_size: -
j_call: TRBJ1-4
cdr3_nt: TGTGCCAGCAGTTTGGACAGCCTAGAAAAACTGTTTTTT
cdr3_aa: CASSLDSLEKLFF

v_call: TRBV4-1
d_call: TRBD1
clone_size: -
j_call: TRBJ1-3
cdr3_nt: TGCGCCAGCAGCCGCGGACAGGCTGGCTCTGGAAACACCATATATTTT
cdr3_aa: CASSRGQAGSGNTIYF

v_call: TRBV5-1
d_call: -
clone_size: -
j_call: TRBJ2-7
cdr3_nt: TGCGCCAGCAACCCCGTCGGGGCGATGGGGGGAGAGCAGTACTTC
cdr3_aa: CASNPVGAMGGEQYF

v_call: TRBV30
d_call: -
clone_size: -
j_call: TRBJ1-2
cdr3_nt: TGTGCCTGGAGTCAGGACACCTATGGCTACACCTTC
cdr3_aa: CAWSQDTYGYTF

v_call: TRBV7-2
d_call: TRBD2
clone_size: -
j_call: TRBJ2-5
cdr3_nt: TGTGCCAGCAGCTTGAGTGCTAGCGGGGGCGGCCAAGAGACCCAGTACTTC
cdr3_aa: CASSLSASGGGQETQYF

v_call: TRBV6-6
d_call: -
clone_size: -
j_call: TRBJ1-3
cdr3_nt: TGTGCCAGCACCGACGGGGGGTTCTCCGGAAACACCATATATTTT
cdr3_aa: CASTDGGFSGNTIYF

v_call: TRBV7-2
d_call: -
clone_size: -
j_call: TRBJ1-1
cdr3_nt: TGTGCCAGCAGCCTTCAGAATGGCATGAACACTGAAGCTTTCTTT
cdr3_aa: CASSLQNGMNTEAFF

v_call: TRBV7-2
d_call: TRBD2
clone_size: once
j_call: TRBJ2-7
cdr3_nt: TGTGCCAGCAGCTTACTGGCGGGAGGCTACGAGCAGTACTTC
cdr3_aa: CASSLLAGGYEQYF

v_call: TRBV11-2
d_call: -
clone_size: -
j_call: TRBJ1-6
cdr3_nt: TGTGCCAGCAGCCATAGGGGAAGTGGTTCACCCCTCCACTTT
cdr3_aa: CASSHRGSGSPLHF

v_call: TRBV6-2/TRBV6-3
d_call: -
clone_size: -
j_call: TRBJ2-1
cdr3_nt: TGTGCCAGCAGTTACCCGAGCGGGTCGGGAAATGAGCAGTTCTTC
cdr3_aa: CASSYPSGSGNEQFF

v_call: TRBV10-2
d_call: TRBD1
clone_size: -
j_call: TRBJ2-7
cdr3_nt: TGCGCCAGCAGTGAATTGACAGGGAGCGGTTTCTACGAGCAGTACTTC
cdr3_aa: CASSELTGSGFYEQYF

v_call: TRBV1
d_call: -
clone_size: -
j_call: TRBJ1-3
cdr3_nt: TGCACCAGCAGCCAAGCCCACAAGGGGGCTTGGTCCGGAAACACCATATATTTT
cdr3_aa: CTSSQAHKGAWSGNTIYF

v_call: TRBV10-2
d_call: -
clone_size: -
j_call: TRBJ1-4
cdr3_nt: TGCGCCAGCAGCAGAGGACAGCCCGGGTGGGAAAAACTGTTTTTT
cdr3_aa: CASSRGQPGWEKLFF

v_call: TRBV5-4
d_call: -
clone_size: -
j_call: TRBJ1-2
cdr3_nt: TGTGCCAGCAGCCCGAGGGGGGGTGTTAGCTATGGCTACACCTTC
cdr3_aa: CASSPRGGVSYGYTF

v_call: TRBV18
d_call: TRBD2
clone_size: once
j_call: TRBJ2-1
cdr3_nt: TGTGCCAGCTCACCACCGGGACTAGCGACCCACAATGAGCAGTTCTTC
cdr3_aa: CASSPPGLATHNEQFF

v_call: TRBV11-2
d_call: TRBD1
clone_size: -
j_call: TRBJ1-4
cdr3_nt: TGTGCCAGCAGTGAACAGGGGAATGAAAAACTGTTTTTT
cdr3_aa: CASSEQGNEKLFF

v_call: TRBV5-4
d_call: -
clone_size: -
j_call: TRBJ2-1
cdr3_nt: TGTGCCAGCAGTCCCAGCAGCACTAGCAATGAGCAGTTCTTC
cdr3_aa: CASSPSSTSNEQFF

v_call: TRBV10-2
d_call: TRBD1
clone_size: -
j_call: TRBJ1-2
cdr3_nt: TGCGCCAGCAGTGATGGGACAGGGGGCAATGGAAACTATGGCTACACCTTC
cdr3_aa: CASSDGTGGNGNYGYTF

v_call: TRBV9
d_call: TRBD2
clone_size: few
j_call: TRBJ2-7
cdr3_nt: TGTGCCAGCTTCGGGGGGGCGAGCTCCTACGAGCAGTACTTC
cdr3_aa: CASFGGASSYEQYF

v_call: TRBV3-1/TRBV3-2
d_call: TRBD2
clone_size: -
j_call: TRBJ2-1
cdr3_nt: TGTGCCAGCAGCCAACAGCGGGAGGGGTCCTACAATGAGCAGTTCTTC
cdr3_aa: CASSQQREGSYNEQFF

v_call: TRBV2
d_call: TRBD2
clone_size: -
j_call: TRBJ2-3
cdr3_nt: TGTGCCAGCAACATCGCGGGAGGGCTTACAGATACGCAGTATTTT
cdr3_aa: CASNIAGGLTDTQYF

v_call: TRBV28
d_call: -
clone_size: -
j_call: TRBJ2-7
cdr3_nt: TGTGCCAGCAGTTTAGGCTCAGGGACAACTTTCTACGAGCAGTACTTC
cdr3_aa: CASSLGSGTTFYEQYF

v_call: TRBV28
d_call: -
clone_size: -
j_call: TRBJ1-5
cdr3_nt: TGTGCCAGCAGCCTCAAAGCTCCCTATCAGCCCCAGCATTTT
cdr3_aa: CASSLKAPYQPQHF

v_call: TRBV24-1
d_call: -
clone_size: once
j_call: TRBJ2-7
cdr3_nt: TGTGCCACCAGTGACCTGGACTTACCCTACGAGCAGTACTTC
cdr3_aa: CATSDLDLPYEQYF

v_call: TRBV5-8
d_call: -
clone_size: few
j_call: TRBJ2-1
cdr3_nt: TGTGCCAGCAGCCGGGGGACGGGCATCCCCTACAATGAGCAGTTCTTC
cdr3_aa: CASSRGTGIPYNEQFF

v_call: TRBV9
d_call: -
clone_size: -
j_call: TRBJ1-4
cdr3_nt: TGTGCCAGCAGCCCCCAGGGCTGGCCTAATGAAAAACTGTTTTTT
cdr3_aa: CASSPQGWPNEKLFF